These 20 T cell receptor beta chains were all obtained from the same sample, sequenced in a study of shared clonotypes between healthy human individuals. Profiled with immunoSEQ multiplex PCR; TCRdb holds only in-frame clones, not every one. The sample has millions of clones, roughly 94% seen once. The source material was naive CD4+ T cells sorted from blood. As for subset: CD45RA+ positively selected. Every receptor here comes from a young man in good health.

In this sample, this clone turned up once. Other DNA variants within this sample encode the same CDR3. The chain joins TRBV10-3 to TRBJ2-1, with 11 bases matching TRBD2. Trimming cost V 4 bases and J 0 bases; bases outside gene matches: 2. This CDR3 comprises 16 residues. The germline CDR1 and CDR2 sequences are ENHRY and SYGVKD. The CDR3 reads CAISGLAGGSYNEQFF. CDR3 DNA: TGTGCCATCAGTGGGCTAGCGGGAGGCTCCTACAATGAGCAGTTCTTC.

This chain joins TRBV6-1 and TRBJ1-1, with 7 positions matching TRBD1. Trimming cost V 7 bases and J 5 bases; bases outside gene matches: 10. The CDR3 extends over 14 amino acids. CDR1 MNHNS and CDR2 SASEGT come from the germline V gene. CDR3 DNA: TGTGCCAGCAAAGGACAAGGGGGCGTTACTGAAGCTTTCTTT. Protein: CASKGQGGVTEAFF.

The rearrangement links TRBV4-3 to TRBJ2-7, with 15 positions matching TRBD2. CDR3 size: 19 residues. J was trimmed by 9 bases and V by 0 bases; bases with no gene match: 15. Germline V gene lookup returns CDR1 LGHNA and CDR2 YSLEER. This CDR3 reads CASSQDGATAGLAGGRQYF. The CDR3 DNA follows: TGCGCCAGCAGCCAAGATGGGGCAACGGCGGGACTAGCGGGAGGACGGCAGTACTTC.

The chain employs TRBV14 and TRBJ1-6; D gene uncertain. Looked up from germline, CDR1 is SGHDN and CDR2 is FVKESK. V shed 7 bases and J shed 14 bases, with 9 bases lying between them. The CDR3 consists of 10 residues. As DNA, the CDR3 is TGTGCCAGCATGGGCCGCTCCCTCCACTTT. Its protein is CASMGRSLHF.

This chain connects TRBV5-4 to TRBJ2-2; either TRBD1 or TRBD2 may fit D (5 bases each). Germline assignment: CDR1 SGHNT and CDR2 YYREEE (reference sequence). V was pared by 0 bases and J by 0 bases, with 9 bases between. This CDR3 spans 16 amino acids. The CDR3 here is CASSLVRGANTGELFF. CDR3 nucleotide sequence: TGTGCCAGCAGCTTGGTCCGGGGCGCGAACACCGGGGAGCTGTTTTTT.

The chain combines TRBV9 with TRBJ2-7, with a possible D match to TRBD1 (6 bases). Looked up from germline, CDR1 is SGDLS and CDR2 is YYNGEE. This CDR3 region has 16 residues. V was shortened by 0 bases and J by 3 bases, with 16 bases between the two germline ends. The CDR3 DNA reads TGTGCCAGCAGCGTAGCCTCAGGGGCGCAAGGCTACGAGCAGTACTTC. It is translated as CASSVASGAQGYEQYF.

This clone was seen only a few times. This chain uses TRBV18 with TRBJ2-5, with 8 bases aligning to TRBD1. TRBJ2-7 matches the DNA end more closely, so the J call is doubtful. From germline, CDR1 is KGHSH and CDR2 LQKENI. CDR3 length equals 15 residues. The CDR3 protein is CASSRGQGESYEQYF. CDR3 DNA sequence: TGTGCCAGCTCCCGCGGACAGGGAGAGTCCTACGAGCAGTACTTC.

This chain joins TRBV10-3 and TRBJ2-3; 10 nucleotides agree with TRBD2. The CDR3 is 17 residues long. From germline, CDR1 is ENHRY and CDR2 SYGVKD. Trimming took 0 bases from V and 3 from J; bases not matched to a gene: 6. CDR3 bases: TGTGCCATCAGTGAGTCGGATAAGCGGGGGGGAACAGATACGCAGTATTTT. The encoded protein is CAISESDKRGGTDTQYF.

The chain couples TRBV19 to TRBJ1-5; TRBD1 agrees at 9 bases. In germline, CDR1 is LNHDA, CDR2 SQIVND (reference sequence). J gave up 6 bases and V 6 bases, and 9 bases lay outside the gene matches. This CDR3 has 15 amino acids. The CDR3 bases are TGTGCCAGTAGGGAACAGGGGGCAATGGGTCAGCCCCAGCATTTT. Translation: CASREQGAMGQPQHF.

The chain joins TRBV6-1 to TRBJ2-5; D is tentatively TRBD1 or TRBD2 (6 bases each). The V gene's germline CDR1 is MNHNS and CDR2 SASEGT. CDR3 length equals 13 residues. V lost 5 bases and J lost 5, with 12 bases in between. CDR3: CASSRGTWETQYF. The CDR3 nucleotides are TGTGCCAGCAGTAGGGGGACTTGGGAGACCCAGTACTTC.

The chain uses TRBV7-9 and TRBJ1-3; D unclear. The V end was cut by 7 bases, the J end by 0 bases, with 13 bases between. CDR3 size: 15 residues. Germline loops: CDR1 SEHNR, CDR2 FQNEAQ (reference sequence). The CDR3 DNA reads as TGTGCCAGCACAAGGGCCGGTAGCTCTGGAAACACCATATATTTT. This encodes CASTRAGSSGNTIYF.

The chain has TRBV7-2 and TRBJ1-2; tentative D call: TRBD1 (5 bases). From germline, CDR1 is SGHTA and CDR2 FQGNSA. The CDR3 totals 11 residues. Trimming left V 6 bases short and J 7 bases short, with 9 bases between. The CDR3 coding sequence is TGTGCCAGCAGTCGGGACGCTGGCTACACCTTC. As protein: CASSRDAGYTF.

This clone was counted a single time. V and J are TRBV9 and TRBJ2-5, with D perhaps matching TRBD1 (5 bases). V was shortened by 5 bases and J by 1 base, with 9 bases between the two germline ends. Germline V gene sequence: CDR1 SGDLS, CDR2 YYNGEE. This CDR3 comprises 13 residues. DNA of the CDR3: TGTGCCAGCAGTGAGGACATCCAAGAGACCCAGTACTTC. Amino acids: CASSEDIQETQYF.

The chain employs TRBV5-1 and TRBJ1-2, with TRBD1 matching over 7 bases. This CDR3 has 16 amino acids. Per the germline V gene, CDR1 is SGHRS and CDR2 is YFSETQ. J lost 6 bases, V lost 0 bases, and 11 bases had no gene match. The CDR3 is CASSLEGRGYLDGYTF. DNA of the CDR3: TGCGCCAGCAGCTTGGAGGGCAGGGGGTACTTAGATGGCTACACCTTC.

This chain uses TRBV30 with TRBJ2-7; D is ambiguous. V was clipped by 5 bases and J by 4 bases, with 9 bases between them. The CDR3 is 11 amino acids. Germline V gene lookup returns CDR1 GTSNPN and CDR2 SVGIG (reference sequence). For the CDR3, the DNA is TGTGCCTGGGGTCTGGGATACGAGCAGTACTTC. This translates into CAWGLGYEQYF.

J is TRBJ2-7 and V is TRBV6-5, with 7 nucleotides matching TRBD1. The junction had 11 bases not matched to a gene; V was cut back by 6 bases and J by 3 bases. Germline CDR1 is MNHEY and CDR2 is SVGAGI. The CDR3 spans 15 residues. The CDR3 DNA reads as TGTGCCAGCAGCTCCTCCGGGACAGCCCTCTACGAGCAGTACTTC. Protein product: CASSSSGTALYEQYF.

V and J are TRBV19 and TRBJ1-1; D is unclear. Trimming cost V 5 bases and J 7 bases, with 8 bases left between them. Per the germline V gene, CDR1 is LNHDA and CDR2 is SQIVND (reference sequence). The CDR3 is 11 residues long. CDR3 protein: CASSQVGEAFF. Written as DNA, the CDR3 is TGTGCCAGTAGTCAAGTGGGTGAAGCTTTCTTT.

The chain carries TRBV7-2 and TRBJ1-5; no definite D call. Germline-derived CDR1 and CDR2 are SGHTA and FQGNSA. The V gene lost 4 bases and the J gene lost 7 bases, with 11 bases spanning the gap. There are 13 residues in the CDR3. The CDR3 sequence is CASSSQEGQPQHF. CDR3 DNA: TGTGCCAGCAGCTCCCAAGAGGGACAGCCCCAGCATTTT. The full variable domain, rest sourced from reference TRBV7-2 and TRBJ1-5, is GAGVSQSPSNKVTEKGKDVELRCDPISGHTALYWYRQSLGQGLEFLIYFQGNSAPDKSGLPSDRFSAERTGGSVSTLTIQRTQQEDSAVYLCASSSQEGQPQHFGDGTRLSIL.

This clone has only one observation. The rearrangement links TRBV11-3 to TRBJ2-3; unclear D gene. CDR3 length: 14 amino acids. V gave up 0 bases and J gave up 2 bases, with 6 bases separating them. Germline V gene sequence: CDR1 SGHNT, CDR2 YENEEA. The CDR3 spells CASSLDRATDTQYF. The CDR3 DNA is TGTGCCAGCAGCTTAGATCGCGCCACAGATACGCAGTATTTT.

The V and J genes are TRBV7-2 and TRBJ2-1, with TRBD2 matching 13 bases. Germline V CDR1 and CDR2: SGHTA, FQGNSA. The CDR3 is made up of 15 amino acids. J lost 10 bases, V lost 5 bases, and 8 bases had no gene match. DNA for the CDR3: TGTGCCAGCAGCAGAGGACTAGCGGGGGCTAACGAGCAGTTCTTC. The encoded protein is CASSRGLAGANEQFF.